This T cell receptor beta chain was captured by sequencing in a study of T-cell memory formation after mild COVID-19. TCRdb recomputed calls from the 5' RACE reads with MiXCR, one row per CDR3 protein. The table includes about 560,000 distinct CDR3 sequences, 20% to 25% detected once. The ends lost 0 bases at V and 1 base at J; junction bases unmatched: 4. The CDR3 consists of 17 residues. Study results and limitations: Among CD4+ contracting clones, most were CM and EM, and CD8+ ones EMRA.

This clonotype was found a few times. Its antigen is still unknown. The chain has TRBV23-1 and TRBJ1-5; 9 nucleotides match TRBD1. TRBV23-1 has ORF status, its function being uncertain. Sequencing used PBMCs or a T cell subset sorted from them (not recorded which). The origin of this receptor is an adult woman who had mild COVID-19 (a few samples of this study predate the infection). Cell type and time point are not known. The CDR3, as DNA: TGCGCCAGCAGTCAATCGGGACAGGGTGCGAGCAATCAGCCCCAGCATTTT. Protein sequence: CASSQSGQGASNQPQHF.